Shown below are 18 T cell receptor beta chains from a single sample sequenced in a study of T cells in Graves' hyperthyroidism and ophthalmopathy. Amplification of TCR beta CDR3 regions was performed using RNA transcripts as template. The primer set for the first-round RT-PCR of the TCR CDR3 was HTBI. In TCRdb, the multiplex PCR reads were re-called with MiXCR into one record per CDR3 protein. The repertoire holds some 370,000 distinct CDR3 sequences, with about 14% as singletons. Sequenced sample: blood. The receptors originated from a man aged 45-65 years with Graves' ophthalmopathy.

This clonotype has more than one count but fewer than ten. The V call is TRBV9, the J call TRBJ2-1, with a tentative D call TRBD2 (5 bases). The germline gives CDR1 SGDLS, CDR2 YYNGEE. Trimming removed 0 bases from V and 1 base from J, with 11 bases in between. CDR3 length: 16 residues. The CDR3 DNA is TGTGCCAGCAGCGTAGGGGGAGCAACGTCCTACAATGAGCAGTTCTTC. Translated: CASSVGGATSYNEQFF.

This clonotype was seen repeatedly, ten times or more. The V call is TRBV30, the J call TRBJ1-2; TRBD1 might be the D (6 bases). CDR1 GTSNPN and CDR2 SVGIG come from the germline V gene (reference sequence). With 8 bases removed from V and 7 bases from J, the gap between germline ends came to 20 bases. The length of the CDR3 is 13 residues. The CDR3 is CARGWGPPLGYTF. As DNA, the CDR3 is TGTGCCAGGGGTTGGGGGCCCCCCCTTGGCTACACCTTC.

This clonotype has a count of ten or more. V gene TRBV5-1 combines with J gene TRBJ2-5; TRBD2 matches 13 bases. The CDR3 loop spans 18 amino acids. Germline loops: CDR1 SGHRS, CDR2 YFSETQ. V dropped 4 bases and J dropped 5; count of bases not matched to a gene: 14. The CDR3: CASSGTGTSGVKSETQYF. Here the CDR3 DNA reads TGCGCCAGCAGCGGGACCGGGACTAGCGGGGTGAAAAGTGAGACCCAGTACTTC.

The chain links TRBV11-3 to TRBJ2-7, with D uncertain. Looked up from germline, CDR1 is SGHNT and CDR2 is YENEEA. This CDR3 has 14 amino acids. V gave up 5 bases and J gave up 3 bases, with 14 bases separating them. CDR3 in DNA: TGTGCCAGCAGCCCCTCGATTAGGAGCTACGAGCAGTACTTC. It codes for CASSPSIRSYEQYF.

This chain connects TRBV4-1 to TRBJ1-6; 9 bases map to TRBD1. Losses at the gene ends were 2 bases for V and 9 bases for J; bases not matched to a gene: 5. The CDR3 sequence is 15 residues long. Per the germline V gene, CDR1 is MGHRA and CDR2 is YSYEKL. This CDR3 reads CASSQPRDRASPLHF. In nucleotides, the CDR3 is TGCGCCAGCAGCCAACCCCGGGACAGGGCTTCACCCCTCCACTTT.

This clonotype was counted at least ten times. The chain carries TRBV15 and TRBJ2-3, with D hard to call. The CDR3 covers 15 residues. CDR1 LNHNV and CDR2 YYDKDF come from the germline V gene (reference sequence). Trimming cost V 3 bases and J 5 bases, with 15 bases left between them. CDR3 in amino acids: CATSSAGQSGDTQYF. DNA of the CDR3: TGTGCCACCAGCAGTGCTGGGCAGTCAGGAGATACGCAGTATTTT.

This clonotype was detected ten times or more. CDR3 protein: CASSRGTSGRALGVRYNEQFF. In nucleotides, the CDR3 is TGTGCCAGCAGCCGAGGAACTAGCGGGAGGGCCCTCGGAGTGAGATACAATGAGCAGTTCTTC. The V call is TRBV3-1, the J call TRBJ2-1, with 13 bases fitting TRBD2. J lost 4 bases, V lost 4 bases, and 19 bases had no gene match. The CDR3 loop spans 21 amino acids. Looked up from germline, CDR1 is LGHDT and CDR2 is YNNKEL (reference sequence).

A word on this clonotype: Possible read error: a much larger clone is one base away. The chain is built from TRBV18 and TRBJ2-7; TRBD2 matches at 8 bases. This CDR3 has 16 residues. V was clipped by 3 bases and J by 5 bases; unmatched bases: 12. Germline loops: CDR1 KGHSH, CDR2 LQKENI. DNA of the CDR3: TGTGCCAGCTCACCTCTTAGCGGGACAACACTTCACGAGCAGTACTTC. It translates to CASSPLSGTTLHEQYF.

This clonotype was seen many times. The CDR3 DNA reads as TGTGCCAGCTCACCCCCGGGAGTTACAGGCTACACCTTC. Translating gives CASSPPGVTGYTF. The chain employs TRBV18 and TRBJ1-2; no clear D. The germline CDR1 and CDR2 sequences are KGHSH and LQKENI. CDR3 length equals 13 residues. V shed 3 bases and J shed 8 bases, with 13 bases lying between them.

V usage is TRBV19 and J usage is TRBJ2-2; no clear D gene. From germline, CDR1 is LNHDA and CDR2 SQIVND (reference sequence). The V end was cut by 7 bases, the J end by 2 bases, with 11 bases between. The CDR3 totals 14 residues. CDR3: CASKRRTNTGELFF. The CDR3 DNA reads TGTGCCAGTAAAAGACGGACCAACACCGGGGAGCTGTTTTTT.

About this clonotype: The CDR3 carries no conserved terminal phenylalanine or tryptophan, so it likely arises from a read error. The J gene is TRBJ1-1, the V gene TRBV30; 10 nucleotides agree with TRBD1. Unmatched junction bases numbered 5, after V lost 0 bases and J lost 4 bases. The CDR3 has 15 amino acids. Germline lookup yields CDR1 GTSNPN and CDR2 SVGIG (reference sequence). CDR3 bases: TGTGCCTGGAGTGTTAGGACAGGGGGGGTCACTGAAGCTTTCTCT. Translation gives CAWSVRTGGVTEAFS.

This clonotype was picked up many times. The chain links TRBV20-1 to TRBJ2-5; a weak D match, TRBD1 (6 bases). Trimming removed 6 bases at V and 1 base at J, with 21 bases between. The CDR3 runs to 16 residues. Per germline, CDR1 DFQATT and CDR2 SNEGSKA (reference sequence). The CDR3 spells CSALTDRLNIQETQYF. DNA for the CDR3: TGCAGTGCCCTGACGGACAGACTCAATATCCAAGAGACCCAGTACTTC.

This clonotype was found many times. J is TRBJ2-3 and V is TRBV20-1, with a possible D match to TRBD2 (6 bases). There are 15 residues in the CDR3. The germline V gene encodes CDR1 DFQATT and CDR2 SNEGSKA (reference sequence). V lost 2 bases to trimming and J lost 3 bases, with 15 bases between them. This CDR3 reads CSARIGAGTTDTQYF. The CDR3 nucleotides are TGCAGTGCTAGAATAGGGGCAGGGACTACAGATACGCAGTATTTT.

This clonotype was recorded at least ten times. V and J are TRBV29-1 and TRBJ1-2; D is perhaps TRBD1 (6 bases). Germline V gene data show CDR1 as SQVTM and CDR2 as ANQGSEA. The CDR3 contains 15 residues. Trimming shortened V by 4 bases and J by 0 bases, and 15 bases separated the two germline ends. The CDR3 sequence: CSVAPLDRTNYGYTF. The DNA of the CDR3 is TGCAGCGTTGCCCCACTGGACAGAACTAACTATGGCTACACCTTC.

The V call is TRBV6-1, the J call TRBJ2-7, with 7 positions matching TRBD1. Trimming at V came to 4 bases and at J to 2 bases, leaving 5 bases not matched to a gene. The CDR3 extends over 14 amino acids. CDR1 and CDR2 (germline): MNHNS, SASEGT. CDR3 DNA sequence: TGTGCCAGCAGTGGCCGGACAGGCCCCTACGAGCAGTACTTC. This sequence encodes CASSGRTGPYEQYF.

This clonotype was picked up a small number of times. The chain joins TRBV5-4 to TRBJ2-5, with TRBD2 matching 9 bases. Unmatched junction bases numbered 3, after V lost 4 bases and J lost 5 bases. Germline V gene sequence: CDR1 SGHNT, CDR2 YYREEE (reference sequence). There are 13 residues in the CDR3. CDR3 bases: TGTGCCAGCAGCCCTACTAGCGGGGAGACCCAGTACTTC. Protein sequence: CASSPTSGETQYF.

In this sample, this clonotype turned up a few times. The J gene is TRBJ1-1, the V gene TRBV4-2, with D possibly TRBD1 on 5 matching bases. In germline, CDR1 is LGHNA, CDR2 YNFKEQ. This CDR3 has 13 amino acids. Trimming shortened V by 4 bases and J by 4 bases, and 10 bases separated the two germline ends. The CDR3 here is CASSPGEGTEAFF. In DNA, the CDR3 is TGTGCCAGCAGCCCGGGGGAGGGCACTGAAGCTTTCTTT.

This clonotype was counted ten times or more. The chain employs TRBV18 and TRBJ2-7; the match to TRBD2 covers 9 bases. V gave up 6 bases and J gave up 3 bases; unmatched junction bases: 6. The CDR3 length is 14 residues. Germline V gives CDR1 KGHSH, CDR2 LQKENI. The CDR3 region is CASSLAGRNYEQYF. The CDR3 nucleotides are TGTGCCAGCTCGCTAGCGGGAAGGAACTACGAGCAGTACTTC. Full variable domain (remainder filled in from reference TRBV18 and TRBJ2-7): NAGVMQNPRHLVRRRGQEARLRCSPMKGHSHVYWYRQLPEEGLKFMVYLQKENIIDESGMPKERFSAEFPKEGPSILRIQQVVRGDSAAYFCASSLAGRNYEQYFGPGTRLTVT.